The clone carrying this T cell receptor (beta chain) has only one observation. Antigen: not known. The CDR3 covers 14 residues. Per germline, CDR1 LGHDT and CDR2 YNNKEL (reference sequence). The V end lost 0 bases, the J end lost 2 bases, and 7 bases lay between the germline ends. Each CDR3 protein is one row after TCRdb ran MiXCR on the 5' RACE reads. The data contain around 140,000 distinct CDR3 sequences, under 25% of them seen just once; the ten biggest clones take up 2% to 2.5%. The data originate from a study of T-cell memory formation after mild COVID-19. Study conclusions and caveats: Memory from before infection featured some responding clones, which suggests cross-reactive memory joined.

This sequence joins TRBV3-1 and TRBJ2-5, with D unresolved. The sample comprised PBMCs or a T cell subset sorted from them (not recorded which). The TCR originated in an adult woman who had mild COVID-19 (a few samples of this study predate the infection). Cell type and time point are not known. CDR3 residues: CASSQETSQETQYF. The DNA for the CDR3 is TGTGCCAGCAGCCAAGAAACATCTCAAGAGACCCAGTACTTC.